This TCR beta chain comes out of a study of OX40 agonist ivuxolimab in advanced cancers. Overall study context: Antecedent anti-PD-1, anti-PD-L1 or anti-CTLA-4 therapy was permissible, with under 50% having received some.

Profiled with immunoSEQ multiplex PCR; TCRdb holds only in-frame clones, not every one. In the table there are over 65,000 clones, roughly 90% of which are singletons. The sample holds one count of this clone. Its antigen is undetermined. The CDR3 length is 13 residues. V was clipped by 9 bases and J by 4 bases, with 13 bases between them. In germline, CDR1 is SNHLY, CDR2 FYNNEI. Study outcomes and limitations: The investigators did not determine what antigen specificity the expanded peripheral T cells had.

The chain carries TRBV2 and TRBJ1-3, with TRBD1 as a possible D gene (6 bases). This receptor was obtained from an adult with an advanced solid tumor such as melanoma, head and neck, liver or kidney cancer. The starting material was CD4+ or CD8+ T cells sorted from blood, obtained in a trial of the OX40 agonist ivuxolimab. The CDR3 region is CARRGGWGNTIYF. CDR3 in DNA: TGTGCCAGACGAGGGGGGTGGGGAAACACCATATATTTT.